This T cell receptor (beta chain) was found in a study of neurological immune-mediated disorders. This clonotype was seen repeatedly, ten times or more. Its antigen is as yet unknown. Each sequencing run yielded over 180 million TCR-beta sequences from 15-18 subjects. TCRdb reanalysed the 5' RACE reads using MiXCR and keeps one entry per CDR3 protein. This table has approximately 90,000 distinct CDR3 sequences, roughly 4% appearing once. Study-wide results and caveats: Subjects shared no identical expanded-clone CDR3 amino acid sequences, suggesting private TCR-beta repertoires in all groups. HTLV-1-associated myelopathy led in TCR clonal expansion, while multiple sclerosis ranked lowest, below healthy controls.

This TCR was recovered from a woman aged 18 to 35 with multiple sclerosis. Sequenced input: PBMCs.

CDR3 region: CASSNPSRETQYF. In DNA form, the CDR3 reads TGTGCCAGCAGTAACCCCTCGCGCGAGACCCAGTACTTC. V usage is TRBV27 and J usage is TRBJ2-5; no clear D. In germline, CDR1 is MNHEY, CDR2 SMNVEV (reference sequence). The CDR3 extends over 13 amino acids. V lost 5 bases and J lost 5, with 12 bases in between.